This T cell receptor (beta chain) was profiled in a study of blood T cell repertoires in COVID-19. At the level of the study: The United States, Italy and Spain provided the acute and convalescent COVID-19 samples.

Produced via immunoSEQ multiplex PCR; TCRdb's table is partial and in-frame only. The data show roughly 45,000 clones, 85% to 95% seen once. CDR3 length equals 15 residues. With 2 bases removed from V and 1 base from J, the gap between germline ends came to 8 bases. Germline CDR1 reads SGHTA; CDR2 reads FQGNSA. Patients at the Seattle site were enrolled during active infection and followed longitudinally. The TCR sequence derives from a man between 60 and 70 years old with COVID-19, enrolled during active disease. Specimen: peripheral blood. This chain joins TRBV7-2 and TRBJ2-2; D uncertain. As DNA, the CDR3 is TGTGCCAGCAGCTTAACCATACAGAACACCGGGGAGCTGTTTTTT. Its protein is CASSLTIQNTGELFF.